The 25 T cell receptor beta chains below were found in one sample sequenced in a study of T-cell reconstitution after alpha-beta-depleted transplantation in children. TCRbeta library construction was performed incorporating unique molecular identifiers. TCRdb used MiXCR to reprocess the PCR reads, holding one entry per CDR3 protein. Counted here are over 150,000 distinct CDR3 sequences, roughly 6.3% occurring once; the ten biggest clones make up about 4.4%. The sequences come from PBMCs, collected before TCRalphabeta/CD19-depleted stem cell transplant. The receptors derive from a girl under three years old with combined immunodeficiency, due to receive a stem cell transplant.

This clonotype was seen repeatedly, ten times or more. The genes are TRBV6-2 or TRBV6-3 and TRBJ2-1, with D perhaps matching TRBD2 (6 bases). The germline gives CDR1 MNHEY, CDR2 SVGEGT. This CDR3 has 13 amino acids. Trimming stripped 8 bases from V and 3 bases from J, with 11 bases between. CDR3 loop: CASSGGYYNEQFF. DNA of the CDR3: TGTGCCAGCTCCGGAGGGTACTACAATGAGCAGTTCTTC.

The sample holds many counts of this clonotype. The V and J genes are TRBV20-1 and TRBJ2-1; tentative D call: TRBD2 (5 bases). Germline V lookup: CDR1 DFQATT, CDR2 SNEGSKA (reference sequence). The ends were cut back, 5 bases at V and 5 bases at J, with 13 bases in the middle. CDR3 size: 13 residues. The CDR3 region has the DNA TGCAGTGCTTCACCCGGGAATCACAATGAGCAGTTCTTC. Residues: CSASPGNHNEQFF.

For this clonotype: Since a much larger clone is just one base distant, this may be a read error. This chain connects TRBV7-6 to TRBJ2-7; 9 bases match TRBD1. The length of the CDR3 is 15 residues. The V gene end was trimmed by 5 bases and the J gene end by 2 bases; junction bases not matched to a gene: 7. Germline values: CDR1 SGHVS, CDR2 FNYEAQ. CDR3 protein: CASSPTGQGTYEQYF. In DNA, the CDR3 is TGTGCCAGCAGCCCCACGGGACAGGGAACCTACGAGCAGTACTTC.

This clonotype was recorded at least ten times. The chain links TRBV20-1 to TRBJ1-1, with D unresolved. Germline V gene lookup returns CDR1 DFQATT and CDR2 SNEGSKA (reference sequence). There are 14 residues in the CDR3. Trimming shortened V by 2 bases and J by 1 base, and 11 bases separated the two germline ends. The CDR3 DNA reads TGCAGTGCTAGATCCGCCACCGGGAACACTGAAGCTTTCTTT. It yields the protein CSARSATGNTEAFF.

This clonotype was observed at least ten times. This chain joins TRBV28 and TRBJ1-6, with D hard to call. The CDR3 is 14 residues long. Germline V lookup: CDR1 MDHEN, CDR2 SYDVKM. Trimming removed 6 bases at V and 5 bases at J, with 11 bases between. CDR3 sequence (DNA): TGTGCCAGCAGGAGAACCGAGAATAATTCACCCCTCCACTTT. This encodes CASRRTENNSPLHF.

Many counts were recorded for this clonotype. This rearrangement joins TRBV7-9 to TRBJ2-3; 9 nucleotides match TRBD2. The CDR3 loop spans 15 amino acids. Germline CDR1 SEHNR, CDR2 FQNEAQ (reference sequence). Germline trimming cut 4 bases from V and 1 base from J; bases unmatched to any gene: 3. The CDR3 nucleotides read TGTGCCAGCAGCTACCTAGCGGGACGCACAGATACGCAGTATTTT. Its protein product is CASSYLAGRTDTQYF.

Many counts were recorded for this clonotype. This sequence joins TRBV11-2 and TRBJ2-5, with TRBD2 as a possible D gene (5 bases). V was shortened by 0 bases and J by 5 bases, with 13 bases between the two germline ends. Germline V gene data show CDR1 as SGHAT and CDR2 as FQNNGV. This CDR3 spans 15 amino acids. The CDR3: CASSLDRGRRETQYF. The CDR3 DNA reads TGTGCCAGCAGCTTAGATCGCGGGCGAAGGGAGACCCAGTACTTC.

This clonotype was counted at least ten times. The chain is built from TRBV6-5 and TRBJ2-7; D may be TRBD1 (5 bases). Trimming took 1 base from V and 2 from J, leaving 12 bases between them. The CDR3 sequence is 15 residues long. Germline lookup yields CDR1 MNHEY and CDR2 SVGAGI. The CDR3 region is CASSYFTTAPYEQYF. Written as DNA, the CDR3 is TGTGCCAGCAGTTACTTTACGACAGCTCCCTACGAGCAGTACTTC.

This clonotype came up many times. The CDR3 sequence: CASSLGTSPQHF. In DNA form, the CDR3 reads TGTGCCAGCAGTCTCGGGACATCGCCCCAGCATTTT. The chain employs TRBV12-3 or TRBV12-4 and TRBJ1-5; a weak D match, TRBD1 (6 bases). The CDR3 is made up of 12 amino acids. The V end was cut by 5 bases, the J end by 9 bases, with 11 bases between.

There are many counts of this clonotype. V and J are TRBV29-1 and TRBJ2-1, with D hard to call. This CDR3 is 11 amino acids long. V was clipped by 4 bases and J by 7 bases, with 8 bases between them. Germline-derived CDR1 and CDR2 are SQVTM and ANQGSEA. CDR3 sequence: CSVGAPNEQFF. CDR3 in DNA: TGCAGCGTTGGGGCCCCGAATGAGCAGTTCTTC.

A few counts support this clonotype. The chain joins TRBV6-5 to TRBJ1-2; TRBD1 agrees at 7 bases. This CDR3 has 15 residues. The ends lost 2 bases at V and 7 bases at J; junction bases unmatched: 10. CDR1 and CDR2 from the germline V gene are MNHEY and SVGAGI. The CDR3 reads CASSYDLQGLIGYTF. CDR3 DNA: TGTGCCAGCAGTTACGACCTACAGGGGCTCATTGGCTACACCTTC.

This clonotype was seen at least ten times. The V gene is TRBV14, the J gene TRBJ1-1; unclear D gene. Germline loops: CDR1 SGHDN, CDR2 FVKESK. The CDR3 consists of 13 residues. Trimming took off 1 base at V and 3 bases at J, with 6 bases between the two ends. The DNA for the CDR3 is TGTGCCAGCAGCCAAGTTGGGCACACTGAAGCTTTCTTT. Its translation is CASSQVGHTEAFF.

This clonotype showed up many times. The chain joins TRBV12-3 or TRBV12-4 to TRBJ2-1, with D perhaps matching TRBD2 (5 bases). With 7 bases removed from V and 3 bases from J, the gap between germline ends came to 13 bases. CDR3 length: 14 residues. The CDR3: CASNFGILYNEQFF. CDR3 nucleotides: TGTGCCAGCAACTTCGGGATCCTCTACAATGAGCAGTTCTTC.

The table lists this clonotype with many counts. This sequence joins TRBV7-8 and TRBJ2-4; 12 bases agree with TRBD1. V lost 5 bases and J lost 5; bases outside the gene matches: 7. The CDR3 runs 16 residues. The V gene's germline CDR1 is SGHVS and CDR2 FQNEAQ. Written as DNA, the CDR3 is TGTGCCAGCAGCGGAGGGACAGGGGGCTGGGAAAACATTCAGTACTTC. It codes for CASSGGTGGWENIQYF.

In this sample, this clonotype turned up many times. The chain links TRBV11-2 to TRBJ2-1; D might be TRBD2 (6 bases). Germline V lookup: CDR1 SGHAT, CDR2 FQNNGV. The germline V and J ends were trimmed by 4 bases and 6 bases, with 19 bases remaining between them. The CDR3 loop spans 16 amino acids. CDR3 bases: TGTGCCAGCAGCTCCCCAGGACGGAGGAGGGGCAATGAGCAGTTCTTC. Its translation is CASSSPGRRRGNEQFF. Full variable domain (outside the CDR3, taken from reference TRBV11-2 and TRBJ2-1): EAGVAQSPRYKIIEKRQSVAFWCNPISGHATLYWYQQILGQGPKLLIQFQNNGVVDDSQLPKDRFSAERLKGVDSTLKIQPAKLEDSAVYLCASSSPGRRRGNEQFFGPGTRLTVL.

This clonotype was observed at least ten times. V is TRBV29-1 and J is TRBJ1-1; 7 nucleotides agree with TRBD1. The CDR3 length is 13 residues. Germline loops: CDR1 SQVTM, CDR2 ANQGSEA. V dropped 6 bases and J dropped 4; count of bases not matched to a gene: 8. The CDR3 loop reads CSVRGPGGTEAFF. CDR3 bases: TGCAGCGTGAGGGGGCCCGGGGGCACTGAAGCTTTCTTT.

Ten or more counts support this clonotype. CDR3 amino acids: CASSAPGPRPGELFF. Written as DNA, the CDR3 is TGTGCCAGCAGTGCCCCGGGACCTCGCCCCGGGGAGCTGTTTTTT. This sequence joins TRBV6-1 and TRBJ2-2; D could derive from TRBD1 or TRBD2 (5 bases each). The germline CDR1 and CDR2 sequences are MNHNS and SASEGT. The length of the CDR3 is 15 residues. V dropped 4 bases and J dropped 6 bases, with 15 bases sitting between them.

This clonotype has a count of ten or more. The chain links TRBV24-1 to TRBJ1-2; TRBD1 matches at 7 bases. CDR1 and CDR2 from the germline V gene are KGHDR and SFDVKD. CDR3 length: 13 residues. V dropped 7 bases and J dropped 2; count of bases not matched to a gene: 3. The CDR3 DNA reads as TGTGCCACCAGAGCCAGGGGGAACTATGGCTACACCTTC. It codes for CATRARGNYGYTF.

This clonotype has a count of ten or more. This chain joins TRBV20-1 and TRBJ1-1; no firm D call. The CDR3 runs 14 residues. Germline values: CDR1 DFQATT, CDR2 SNEGSKA (reference sequence). V gave up 0 bases and J gave up 1 base, with 9 bases separating them. The CDR3 DNA follows: TGCAGTGCTAGAGACGTCGTAAAGAACACTGAAGCTTTCTTT. Translating gives CSARDVVKNTEAFF.

Turning to this clonotype: A much larger clone is a single base away; this may be a read error. This CDR3 fails to terminate in the conserved phenylalanine or tryptophan, so it likely reflects a read error. DNA of the CDR3: TGTGCCAGCTCACCTAAGGGGGGGATTCCCTACAATGAGCAGTTCTGC. This translates into CASSPKGGIPYNEQFC. The V gene is TRBV18, the J gene TRBJ2-1; tentatively, D is TRBD2 (7 bases). The V end lost 3 bases, the J end lost 2 bases, and 14 bases lay between the germline ends. CDR3 length: 16 amino acids. Per germline, CDR1 KGHSH and CDR2 LQKENI.

This clonotype showed up many times. V is TRBV29-1 and J is TRBJ1-1; no definite D call. CDR3 length: 16 residues. Trimming removed 2 bases from V and 0 bases from J, with 16 bases in between. Germline-derived CDR1 and CDR2 are SQVTM and ANQGSEA. For the CDR3, the DNA is TGCAGCGTTGAAATGCAGGAGGGAATTATGAACACTGAAGCTTTCTTT. It codes for CSVEMQEGIMNTEAFF.

This clonotype was picked up many times. The V gene is TRBV7-8, the J gene TRBJ2-1; tentatively, D is TRBD2 (6 bases). V gave up 5 bases and J gave up 10 bases, with 18 bases separating them. Germline V gene sequence: CDR1 SGHVS, CDR2 FQNEAQ. CDR3 length: 14 amino acids. CDR3 nucleotides: TGTGCCAGCAGCGTACGGGACTTCCTGGGGGAGCAGTTCTTC. Amino acids: CASSVRDFLGEQFF.

V usage is TRBV7-9 and J usage is TRBJ2-7, with D unresolved. The V end was cut by 3 bases, the J end by 0 bases, with 12 bases between. This CDR3 is built from 15 residues. Germline CDR1 SEHNR, CDR2 FQNEAQ (reference sequence). The CDR3 is CASSLTSGASYEQYF. For the CDR3, the DNA is TGTGCCAGCAGCTTGACATCCGGAGCCTCCTACGAGCAGTACTTC. Drawing the rest from reference TRBV7-9 and TRBJ2-7, the complete variable domain is DTGVSQNPRHKITKRGQNVTFRCDPISEHNRLYWYRQTLGQGPEFLTYFQNEAQLEKSRLLSDRFSAERPKGSFSTLEIQRTEQGDSAMYLCASSLTSGASYEQYFGPGTRLTVT.

In this sample, this clonotype turned up many times. The chain is built from TRBV4-3 and TRBJ2-3; D remains unclear. The CDR3 is 16 amino acids. The V gene lost 0 bases and the J gene lost 0 bases, with 10 bases spanning the gap. CDR1 is LGHNA, CDR2 YSLEER, per germline. CDR3 protein: CASSQDWGSSTDTQYF. The DNA for the CDR3 is TGCGCCAGCAGCCAAGACTGGGGATCTAGCACAGATACGCAGTATTTT.

This clonotype has ten or more counts. The V and J genes are TRBV4-2 and TRBJ1-2; D might be TRBD1 (5 bases). Germline V gene lookup returns CDR1 LGHNA and CDR2 YNFKEQ. CDR3 length: 15 amino acids. The V end was cut by 3 bases, the J end by 4 bases, with 15 bases between. CDR3 loop: CASSHLTEIPYGYTF. The CDR3 DNA reads TGTGCCAGCAGCCATCTGACAGAAATCCCCTATGGCTACACCTTC.